This T cell receptor beta chain came from a study of regulatory T cells in long-lasting Graves disease. According to the study, TCR beta libraries were built with iRepertoire HTBI primers and CDR3-region Arm-PCR. TCRdb itself ran the multiplex PCR reads through MiXCR, one entry per CDR3 protein. The sample records 300,000 to 400,000 distinct CDR3 sequences, roughly a sixth being singletons. V was clipped by 7 bases and J by 3 bases, with 12 bases between them. Germline CDR1 LNHDA, CDR2 SQIVND (reference sequence). The CDR3 contains 13 residues. The time point is: newly diagnosed GD, antithyroid drugs for less than 3 months. Scientists built the TCR library using RNA that was extracted from PBMCs.

The chain employs TRBV19 and TRBJ1-2, with unresolved D. Source: peripheral blood mononuclear cells (PBMCs), taken at new diagnosis, from a patient treated with antithyroid drugs. This TCR derives from a female donor with Graves disease. CDR3 in DNA: TGTGCCAGTACCAAGACCGATTACTATGGCTACACCTTC. Translating gives CASTKTDYYGYTF.